The 20 T cell receptor beta chains in this list originate from one sample, sequenced in a study of beta chain features in type 1 diabetes (dated by TCRdb to 2016 to 2019). Results the study describes overall, beyond this receptor: In all four CD4+ subsets, TCRB CDR3 length was moderately but significantly shorter in type 1 diabetes patients.

The library relied on the immunoSEQ multiplex PCR assay. The entire isolated RNA was reverse transcribed using the High Capacity cDNA Reverse Transcription Kit, and thus expressed TCRB transcripts were sequenced. TCRdb obtained this table from immuneACCESS and retained in-frame rearrangements with V and J assigned. These tables miss some clones; where compared with another copy, unresolved V genes account for less than half of the shortfall, and the remainder is unexplained. The sample includes 50,000 to 65,000 clones, with 42% observed a single time. Jointly, the top ten make up roughly 1.5% of the sample. These receptors lack a known antigen. Sequencing was carried out using Tregs from blood. Reading the label with the study, this specimen's cell subset or site is: regulatory CD4+ T cells. All receptors derive from a man aged 30 to 39 with type 1 diabetes.

A single count supports this clone. This chain uses TRBV28 with TRBJ2-2; 7 bases fit TRBD2. This CDR3 is built from 16 residues. The V segment lost 3 bases and the J segment 5 bases; nucleotides outside the gene matches: 9. CDR1 is MDHEN, CDR2 SYDVKM, per germline. CDR3 region: CASSFLGLGGTGELFF. CDR3 bases: TGTGCCAGCAGTTTCCTTGGACTAGGTGGTACCGGGGAGCTGTTTTTT.

This clone came up a few times. V gene TRBV9 combines with J gene TRBJ2-1, with D hard to call. The CDR3 has 15 residues. Trimming cost V 0 bases and J 12 bases, with 19 bases left between them. The germline V gene encodes CDR1 SGDLS and CDR2 YYNGEE. The CDR3 sequence: CASSVGRFGPMTQFF. The CDR3 DNA reads as TGTGCCAGCAGCGTAGGCAGGTTTGGCCCCATGACGCAGTTCTTC.

J is TRBJ1-3 and V is TRBV6-5; unclear D gene. The CDR3 length is 13 residues. Trimming stripped 6 bases from V and 0 bases from J, with 6 bases between. Germline V gives CDR1 MNHEY, CDR2 SVGAGI. The CDR3 is CASSAISGNTIYF. CDR3 DNA sequence: TGTGCCAGCAGCGCGATCTCTGGAAACACCATATATTTT.

The chain links TRBV7-2 to TRBJ2-7, with a weak D call TRBD2 (5 bases). Germline assignment: CDR1 SGHTA and CDR2 FQGNSA. The CDR3 loop spans 12 amino acids. V lost 4 bases, J lost 6 bases, and 10 bases lay in between. The CDR3 loop is CASSSPGIEQYF. The CDR3 DNA sequence: TGTGCCAGCAGCTCCCCGGGGATCGAGCAGTACTTC.

This clone was picked up a small number of times. The chain recombines TRBV27 with TRBJ1-1; no firm D call. This CDR3 spans 15 amino acids. Germline loops: CDR1 MNHEY, CDR2 SMNVEV (reference sequence). With 1 base removed from V and 1 base from J, the gap between germline ends came to 10 bases. CDR3 protein: CASSLYINRNTEAFF. The CDR3 DNA sequence: TGTGCCAGCAGTTTATACATAAACAGGAACACTGAAGCTTTCTTT.

The rearrangement uses TRBV30 and TRBJ1-3; unclear D gene. The CDR3 loop spans 12 amino acids. V shed 0 bases and J shed 5 bases, with 5 bases lying between them. Per the germline V gene, CDR1 is GTSNPN and CDR2 is SVGIG (reference sequence). The CDR3 spells CAWSVARNTIYF. The CDR3, as DNA: TGTGCCTGGAGTGTAGCCCGAAACACCATATATTTT.

This chain uses TRBV4-1 with TRBJ2-2; 10 nucleotides align to TRBD2. The CDR3 loop spans 17 amino acids. The V and J ends lost 4 bases and 5 bases, in that order; junction bases with no gene match: 10. The germline gives CDR1 MGHRA, CDR2 YSYEKL. The CDR3 DNA reads TGCGCCAGCAGCCGAAGGGGGCTAGCGGGAGTAACCGGGGAGCTGTTTTTT. Translating it yields CASSRRGLAGVTGELFF.

The chain joins TRBV28 to TRBJ2-4, with a tentative D call TRBD2 (5 bases). There are 14 residues in the CDR3. Germline lookup yields CDR1 MDHEN and CDR2 SYDVKM. V lost 4 bases, J lost 3 bases, and 10 bases lay in between. This chain's CDR3 is CASSSGFGKNIQYF. The CDR3 region has the DNA TGTGCCAGCAGTTCGGGATTCGGCAAAAACATTCAGTACTTC. Complete variable domain (other parts from reference TRBV28 and TRBJ2-4): DVKVTQSSRYLVKRTGEKVFLECVQDMDHENMFWYRQDPGLGLRLIYFSYDVKMKEKGDIPEGYSVSREKKERFSLILESASTNQTSMYLCASSSGFGKNIQYFGAGTRLSVL.

This clone was picked up a small number of times. V gene TRBV2 combines with J gene TRBJ1-3; D call uncertain. From germline, CDR1 is SNHLY and CDR2 FYNNEI. This CDR3 has 15 amino acids. Trimming stripped 4 bases from V and 1 base from J, with 11 bases between. Here the CDR3 DNA reads TGTGCCAGCAGTGCCAGGCGAGCATCTGGAAACACCATATATTTT. Its protein product is CASSARRASGNTIYF.

This chain connects TRBV9 to TRBJ2-2; 8 bases are a match to TRBD2. The CDR3 runs to 16 residues. Germline assignment: CDR1 SGDLS and CDR2 YYNGEE. Unmatched junction bases numbered 5, after V lost 0 bases and J lost 4 bases. CDR3 amino acids: CASSVVPSGSTGELFF. The CDR3, as DNA: TGTGCCAGCAGCGTAGTGCCGAGCGGGAGCACCGGGGAGCTGTTTTTT. Full variable domain (outside the CDR3, taken from reference TRBV9 and TRBJ2-2): DSGVTQTPKHLITATGQRVTLRCSPRSGDLSVYWYQQSLDQGLQFLIQYYNGEERAKGNILERFSAQQFPDLHSELNLSSLELGDSALYFCASSVVPSGSTGELFFGEGSRLTVL.

CDR3 region: CASSRPESPEKLFF. In DNA form, the CDR3 reads TGCGCCAGCAGCCGCCCGGAGAGCCCAGAAAAACTGTTTTTT. The chain is built from TRBV5-1 and TRBJ1-4; D gene uncertain. The CDR3 has 14 residues. Per germline, CDR1 SGHRS and CDR2 YFSETQ. V was pared by 4 bases and J by 8 bases, with 15 bases between.

This sequence joins TRBV11-2 and TRBJ2-7; 7 nucleotides match TRBD2. The J segment lost 7 bases and the V segment lost 5 bases, leaving 8 bases of the junction unmatched. Germline assignment: CDR1 SGHAT and CDR2 FQNNGV. This CDR3 is built from 13 residues. CDR3 nucleotides: TGTGCCAGCAGCCCACAGACTAGCAGGGAGCAGTACTTC. It specifies CASSPQTSREQYF.

This clone has a handful of counts. The same CDR3 can be traced to other DNA sequences in this sample. The chain employs TRBV5-1 and TRBJ2-2; the D gene is possibly TRBD1 (6 bases). Trimming cost V 4 bases and J 1 base, with 8 bases left between them. CDR1 SGHRS and CDR2 YFSETQ come from the germline V gene. This CDR3 spans 14 amino acids. The CDR3: CASSPGQNTGELFF. The CDR3 coding sequence is TGCGCCAGCAGCCCGGGACAGAACACCGGGGAGCTGTTTTTT.

V is TRBV13 and J is TRBJ2-1; D is ambiguous. CDR1 and CDR2 from the germline V gene are PRHDT and FYEKMQ (reference sequence). The germline V and J ends were trimmed by 10 bases and 0 bases, with 16 bases remaining between them. The CDR3 is made up of 15 amino acids. As DNA, the CDR3 is TGTGCCACCTTCGCCCCGGCTAGCTCCTACAATGAGCAGTTCTTC. The encoded protein is CATFAPASSYNEQFF.

The chain has TRBV14 and TRBJ2-3; D is uncertain. V gave up 2 bases and J gave up 1 base, with 4 bases separating them. CDR3 length: 13 amino acids. In germline, CDR1 is SGHDN, CDR2 FVKESK. The DNA of the CDR3 is TGTGCCAGCAGCCAACAGGGCACAGATACGCAGTATTTT. Protein sequence: CASSQQGTDTQYF. Using reference TRBV14 and TRBJ2-3 for the parts outside the CDR3, the full variable domain is EAGVTQFPSHSVIEKGQTVTLRCDPISGHDNLYWYRRVMGKEIKFLLHFVKESKQDESGMPNNRFLAERTGGTYSTLKVQPAELEDSGVYFCASSQQGTDTQYFGPGTRLTVL.

J is TRBJ2-7 and V is TRBV15, with no clear D. V was pared by 5 bases and J by 4 bases, with 18 bases between. The CDR3 contains 15 residues. Germline V CDR1 and CDR2: LNHNV, YYDKDF (reference sequence). CDR3 sequence reads: CATSAEIALEYEQYF. In nucleotides, the CDR3 is TGTGCCACCAGCGCGGAAATCGCCTTAGAATACGAGCAGTACTTC. The full variable domain, rest sourced from reference TRBV15 and TRBJ2-7, is DAMVIQNPRYQVTQFGKPVTLSCSQTLNHNVMYWYQQKSSQAPKLLFHYYDKDFNNEADTPDNFQSRRPNTSFCFLDIRSPGLGDTAMYLCATSAEIALEYEQYFGPGTRLTVT.

This clone was detected a few times. The genes are TRBV11-2 and TRBJ2-7, with D perhaps matching TRBD1 (5 bases). The CDR3 sequence is 13 residues long. V shed 6 bases and J shed 4 bases, with 13 bases lying between them. Germline assignment: CDR1 SGHAT and CDR2 FQNNGV. CDR3 DNA sequence: TGTGCCAGCAGTCAAATCGACAGTTACGAGCAGTACTTC. Translated, it gives CASSQIDSYEQYF.

This clone was found a few times. The DNA for the CDR3 is TGTGCCAGTAGTAGGACAGGGATGCTTCAGCCCCAGCATTTT. Protein sequence: CASSRTGMLQPQHF. V gene TRBV19 combines with J gene TRBJ1-5, with TRBD1 identical over 8 bases. V dropped 4 bases and J dropped 6; count of bases not matched to a gene: 5. Germline values: CDR1 LNHDA, CDR2 SQIVND (reference sequence). This CDR3 is 14 amino acids long.

This clone was seen more than once but under ten times. This chain uses TRBV18 with TRBJ2-7; D is possibly TRBD1 (6 bases). The CDR3 contains 13 residues. Trimming took off 3 bases at V and 6 bases at J, with 12 bases between the two ends. The germline V gene has CDR1 KGHSH and CDR2 LQKENI. In nucleotides, the CDR3 is TGTGCCAGCTCACCTCCCCAACAGGGCGAGCAGTACTTC. It translates to CASSPPQQGEQYF. The full variable domain, its missing parts supplied by reference TRBV18 and TRBJ2-7, is NAGVMQNPRHLVRRRGQEARLRCSPMKGHSHVYWYRQLPEEGLKFMVYLQKENIIDESGMPKERFSAEFPKEGPSILRIQQVVRGDSAAYFCASSPPQQGEQYFGPGTRLTVT.

The V gene is TRBV5-1, the J gene TRBJ2-1; 11 bases are a match to TRBD2. Trimming cost V 0 bases and J 7 bases; bases outside gene matches: 6. This CDR3 is built from 16 residues. Germline values: CDR1 SGHRS, CDR2 YFSETQ. The CDR3: CASSLEATSGVNEQFF. CDR3 bases: TGCGCCAGCAGCTTGGAGGCGACTAGCGGGGTGAATGAGCAGTTCTTC.